This T cell receptor beta chain was identified in a study of post-analysis software for immune sequencing data. Study-wide background: The cohort encompassed relapsing-remitting, secondary progressive and progressive-relapsing multiple sclerosis disease courses. Whole-study results and caveats: The normalized Chao1 diversity of multiple sclerosis patients was significantly lower than that of controls. Analysis by F measure revealed that same-batch samples clustered strongly together. A few TRBV segments, TRBV5-6, TRBV5-1 and TRBV20-1 among them, were found more frequent in patients than controls.

CDR1 is LGHDT and CDR2 is YNNKEL in the germline V gene (reference sequence). The CDR3 spans 14 residues. V dropped 8 bases and J dropped 10; count of bases not matched to a gene: 11. Tagging with unique molecular identifiers was a feature of the TCR beta cDNA libraries. The T cell input of roughly 0.9 to 11 million gave about 500,000 cDNA molecules. Each CDR3 protein gets one entry after TCRdb re-called the PCR reads with MiXCR. The sample lists approximately 730,000 distinct CDR3 sequences, roughly 29% occurring once. About this clonotype: Its target is unknown.

Material: blood. V is TRBV3-1 and J is TRBJ1-1; 12 nucleotides line up with TRBD1. The sequence was collected from a girl aged 10 to 17 with multiple sclerosis. The CDR3 region is CASSELGDRGRAFF. The CDR3 bases are TGTGCCAGCTCAGAACTCGGGGACAGGGGGCGAGCTTTCTTT.